These T cell receptor beta chains were read from a single sample in a study of cytomegalovirus exposure and HLA in healthy donors. Sequencing used immunoSEQ multiplex PCR; TCRdb keeps in-frame clones, though not all of them. The data contain about 160,000 clones, over 65% of them seen just once; the ten biggest clones take up roughly 6.6%. The material sequenced was PBMCs. The origin of the receptors is a man between 40 and 49 years old in good health and CMV-seropositive. The CDR3 runs from the conserved cysteine through the conserved F or W. The D gene is left open where the match is weak. Clone size is not always given. Where it is, it says once, few, many or a class for expanded clones.

TRBD1 TRBJ2-7 few TRBV10-3 TGTGCCATCAGGGAGTGGACAGGGACAAGGTACGAGCAGTACTTC CAIREWTGTRYEQYF
TRBD2 TRBJ2-1 few TRBV11-1 TGTGCCAGCAGCTACCTGACTAGCGGGACCTACAATGAGCAGTTCTTC CASSYLTSGTYNEQFF
TRBD1 TRBJ2-7 NA TRBV7-6 TGTGCCAGCAGCTTGGGGACAGGGCCCGAGCAGTACTTC CASSLGTGPEQYF
TRBD2 TRBJ2-3 few TRBV5-4 TGTGCCAGCAGCTTGGGAGCGGGGACCAGCACAGATACGCAGTATTTT CASSLGAGTSTDTQYF
NA TRBJ2-2 NA TRBV4-2 TGTGCCAGCAGCCTCCCTAGGACCGGGGAGCTGTTTTTT CASSLPRTGELFF
NA TRBJ2-1 NA TRBV21-1 TGTGCCAGCAACCCCTTTCCCGCCTTAAGAGGTGAGCAGTTCTTC CASNPFPALRGEQFF
NA TRBJ1-5 NA TRBV9 TGTGCCAGCAGCGGCTGGGGCGAGCAGCCCCAGCATTTT CASSGWGEQPQHF
TRBD1 TRBJ1-2 NA TRBV25-1 TGTGCCACCGAGAAGACAGGGGGCAGATATGGCTACACCTTC CATEKTGGRYGYTF
TRBD1 TRBJ2-2 few TRBV7-7 TGTGCTAGCAGCTTTGGGACAGGGGGCATCGGGGAGCTGTTTTTT CASSFGTGGIGELFF
TRBD1 TRBJ2-3 NA TRBV29-1 TGCAGCGTAAATGACAGGGGCCACACAGATACGCAGTATTTT CSVNDRGHTDTQYF
NA TRBJ1-1 NA TRBV29-1 TGCAGCGTGACAGAAAACACCGAAGCTTTCTTT CSVTENTEAFF
NA TRBJ2-7 NA TRBV6-6 TGTGCCACCACCCCTCCGGGGGTGACCTACGAGCAGTACTTC CATTPPGVTYEQYF
NA TRBJ1-4 NA TRBV6-5 TGTGCCAGCAGCGCGGTGGGGTCTAGCGAAAAACTGTTTTTT CASSAVGSSEKLFF
NA TRBJ2-2 once TRBV15 TGTGCCACCAGCAGCCCCCTGAGGGCGAAGTCCGGGGAGCTGTTTTTT CATSSPLRAKSGELFF
NA TRBJ1-1 few TRBV5-5 TGTGCCAGCAGCGTGGACAGGAACACTGAAGCTTTCTTT CASSVDRNTEAFF
TRBD2 TRBJ2-7 few TRBV4-1 TGCGCCAGCAGCACGGGGGGGCCGAACGAGCAGTACTTC CASSTGGPNEQYF
NA TRBJ2-7 NA TRBV19 TGTGCCAGTAGTACACTTGGGGGGGCCTCCTACGAGCAGTACTTC CASSTLGGASYEQYF
NA TRBJ2-3 few TRBV7-7 TGTGCTAGCAGCTTAGAGGAGGCAGATACGCAGTATTTT CASSLEEADTQYF
TRBD1 TRBJ2-2 NA TRBV7-6 TGTGCCAGCAGCTTAGGGGCAGGGGGTGGCACCGGGGAGCTGTTTTTT CASSLGAGGGTGELFF
TRBD1 TRBJ1-6 few TRBV7-9 TGTTCCAGCAGCTATACAGGGGGTAATCCACCCCTCCACTTT CSSSYTGGNPPLHF
NA TRBJ1-3 NA TRBV5-6 TGTGCCAGCAGCTTGTACGGGAGCTCTGGAAACACCATATATTTT CASSLYGSSGNTIYF
TRBD1 TRBJ1-6 NA TRBV5-1 TGCGCCAGCAGCCGCGACAGGGGAGAAGGATCACCCCTCCACTTT CASSRDRGEGSPLHF
TRBD1 TRBJ1-4 few TRBV7-9 TGTGCCAGCAGCTTAGGCAGGGGGCGCAGTGAAAAACTGTTTTTT CASSLGRGRSEKLFF
NA TRBJ2-5 few TRBV18 TGTGCCAGCTCACCCCCCGCACAGGCGGAGACCCAGTACTTC CASSPPAQAETQYF
NA TRBJ1-1 once TRBV11-2 TGTGCCAGCAGCCCCTACATGGGCGCTGAAGCTTTCTTT CASSPYMGAEAFF
NA TRBJ1-6 NA TRBV6-5 TGTACCAGCAGTTCCAGGACTGGTAATTCACCCCTCCACTTT CTSSSRTGNSPLHF
TRBD1 TRBJ2-7 NA TRBV13 TGTGCCAGCAGCAAGACAACAGGGGATTCCTCCTACGAGCAGTACTTC CASSKTTGDSSYEQYF
NA TRBJ2-7 NA TRBV5-8 TGTGCCAGCAGTCTTTCCCAGGGCGGCCGCTCCTACGAGCAGTACTTC CASSLSQGGRSYEQYF
TRBD1 TRBJ2-1 few TRBV27 TGTGCCAGCAGTCAACAGGGGTGGGGTTACAATGAGCAGTTCTTC CASSQQGWGYNEQFF
NA TRBJ2-7 NA TRBV13 TGTGCCAGCAGCCCTCTCTCATCGGGCTACGAGCAGTACTTC CASSPLSSGYEQYF
NA TRBJ2-1 once TRBV19 TGTGCCAGTAGTGTGGGCAGGGGAGAGCAGTTCTTC CASSVGRGEQFF
NA TRBJ1-4 NA TRBV2 TGTGCCAGCTTCCGGCAGGGAAATGAAAAACTGTTTTTT CASFRQGNEKLFF
TRBD1 TRBJ1-5 NA TRBV18 TGTGCCAGCTCGACCATCCAACAGGGGGCTAATCAGCCCCAGCATTTT CASSTIQQGANQPQHF
NA TRBJ1-6 NA TRBV12-5 TGTGCTAGTGGTCCCGACATTGCACCCCTCCACTTT CASGPDIAPLHF
NA TRBJ1-3 NA TRBV11-2 TGTGCCAGCAGCTCAGGTAGCTCTGGAAACACCATATATTTT CASSSGSSGNTIYF
TRBD1 TRBJ2-7 once TRBV10-2 TGCGCCAGCATGCAGGGGGCTTCCTACGAGCAGTACTTC CASMQGASYEQYF
TRBD1 TRBJ2-7 NA TRBV4-1 TGCGCCAGCAGCCAGCCGGGACAGGGGTACGAGCAGTACTTC CASSQPGQGYEQYF
NA TRBJ2-7 NA TRBV21-1 TGTGCCAGCAGCAGCTACAGCCGCCTGGCTGGGGAGCAGTACTTC CASSSYSRLAGEQYF
TRBD1 TRBJ2-3 NA TRBV11-2 TGTGCCAGCAGCTCCTACAGGGGGAAGGGAGATACGCAGTATTTT CASSSYRGKGDTQYF
TRBD1 TRBJ2-2 NA TRBV29-1 TGCAGCGTTGAGGGGGAGGGACAGGGAGACACCGGGGAGCTGTTTTTT CSVEGEGQGDTGELFF
TRBD1 TRBJ1-2 NA TRBV10-3 TGTGCCATCAGTAATACAGGGGGCGACTATGGCTACACCTTC CAISNTGGDYGYTF
NA TRBJ2-7 NA TRBV4-3 TGCGCCAGCAGCCAATTTCCCCTAGTCGACGAGCAGTACTTC CASSQFPLVDEQYF